This TCR beta chain came from a study of T cell responses to AZD1222 COVID-19 vaccine. Across the whole study: Pooled together were second doses at about 4 or about 12 weeks.

Study-wide results and caveats: Clonal diversity was possibly underestimated, and white British individuals and females predominated among donors. Per reports, nearly half of all spike-specific TCRs target regions that are unmutated in variants. Across the whole spike, CD4 TCRs peaked at regions 160-218 and 743-854.

Germline values: CDR1 MNHEY, CDR2 SVGEGT. The junction had 2 bases not matched to a gene; V was cut back by 0 bases and J by 2 bases. The CDR3 is made up of 15 amino acids. Profiling relied on immunoSEQ multiplex PCR, and the TCRdb table lists in-frame clones only, not all of them. The sample lists 95,000 to 100,000 clones, about 90% occurring once. As for this clone: Its target is unknown.

The chain has TRBV6-2 or TRBV6-3 and TRBJ1-2; 8 bases align to TRBD1. The material sequenced was peripheral blood, taken on day 0 of AZD1222 vaccination. This clonotype was obtained from an adult in good health. This chain's CDR3 is CASSYSRTGNYGYTF. CDR3 in DNA: TGTGCCAGCAGTTACTCGCGGACAGGGAACTATGGCTACACCTTC.